These 15 T cell receptor beta chains share one sample of origin, sequenced in a study of T cell clones after liver transplantation. Proliferating CFSE-low MLR cells were sequenced to define alloreactive TCRbeta sequences. Method: immunoSEQ multiplex PCR; TCRdb's copy keeps in-frame clones and lacks some. The sample has around 4,800 clones; around 27% are singletons. These TCRs are of unknown antigen specificity. The material sequenced was CD4+ T cells from cultured PBMCs. Every receptor here comes from a human patient who received a liver transplant. The graft donor may have contributed some T cells.

This clone has only a few counts. The junction shows a germline mismatch at one end, possibly a read error. This sequence joins TRBV7-7 and TRBJ2-3; tentative D call: TRBD2 (5 bases). Germline lookup yields CDR1 SSHAT and CDR2 FNYEAQ (reference sequence). CDR3 length: 14 residues. The CDR3 region is CASSASPSTDTQYF. The CDR3 DNA sequence: TGTGCTAGCAGCGCTAGCCCTAGCACAGATACGCAGTATTTT.

The CDR3 spells CASSLRRLIYNEQFF. The CDR3 region has the DNA TGTGCCAGCAGCTTAAGGCGGCTTATATACAATGAGCAGTTCTTC. The chain has TRBV7-2 and TRBJ2-1, with no clear D. Trimming pared 2 bases from V and 4 bases from J, leaving 12 bases between. Per germline, CDR1 SGHTA and CDR2 FQGNSA. The CDR3 is 15 residues long.

The chain employs TRBV7-3 and TRBJ2-2; D is possibly TRBD1 or TRBD2 (6 bases each). The CDR3 covers 14 residues. The germline CDR1 and CDR2 sequences are SGHTA and FQGTGA. V was shortened by 2 bases and J by 6 bases, with 10 bases between the two germline ends. The DNA of the CDR3 is TGTGCCAGCAGCTTACAGAGGGGGGCCGGGGAGCTGTTTTTT. Encoded protein: CASSLQRGAGELFF.

This clone was observed a handful of times. The rearrangement joins TRBV6-4 to TRBJ2-1, with TRBD2 matching over 8 bases. The CDR3 loop spans 15 amino acids. Trimming cost V 0 bases and J 6 bases; bases outside gene matches: 4. In germline, CDR1 is MRHNA, CDR2 SNTAGT. The CDR3 spells CASSDSGLARNEQFF. CDR3 bases: TGTGCCAGCAGTGACTCTGGACTAGCCCGCAATGAGCAGTTCTTC.

This clone came up a few times. This chain links TRBV9 with TRBJ2-3; a possible D gene is TRBD2 (5 bases). The CDR3 has 17 residues. Germline V gene lookup returns CDR1 SGDLS and CDR2 YYNGEE. Trimming removed 2 bases from V and 0 bases from J, with 16 bases in between. CDR3 coding DNA: TGTGCCAGCAGCGTTCGAGGTCGGGGAACTAGCACAGATACGCAGTATTTT. It encodes CASSVRGRGTSTDTQYF.

The sample holds a few counts of this clone. The J gene is TRBJ1-2, the V gene TRBV11-2; TRBD1 matches at 7 bases. The junction had 7 bases not matched to a gene; V was cut back by 0 bases and J by 0 bases. Germline V gene data show CDR1 as SGHAT and CDR2 as FQNNGV. There are 17 residues in the CDR3. The chain's CDR3 is CASSLDLDRQANYGYTF. For the CDR3, the DNA is TGTGCCAGCAGCTTAGATCTGGACAGGCAAGCTAACTATGGCTACACCTTC.

The V and J genes are TRBV5-7 and TRBJ1-1; D is uncertain. TRBV5-7 has ORF status, its function being uncertain. V shed 0 bases and J shed 4 bases, with 7 bases lying between them. CDR3 length: 13 residues. The CDR3: CASSLGGGTEAFF. As DNA, the CDR3 is TGTGCCAGCAGCTTGGGTGGCGGCACTGAAGCTTTCTTT.

V usage is TRBV7-2 and J usage is TRBJ2-3; 13 bases match TRBD2. Germline values: CDR1 SGHTA, CDR2 FQGNSA. V lost 4 bases to trimming and J lost 5 bases; unmatched junction nucleotides: 3. The CDR3 contains 15 residues. The CDR3 coding sequence is TGTGCCAGCAGCTGGACTAGCGGGGGCGGAGATACGCAGTATTTT. The encoded protein is CASSWTSGGGDTQYF.

This clone was counted a few times. Other DNA sequences in this sample translate to the same CDR3. V gene TRBV18 combines with J gene TRBJ2-5; D possibly corresponds to TRBD2 (5 bases). Trimming took 2 bases from V and 5 from J, leaving 18 bases between them. The CDR3 is 16 amino acids. Germline V gives CDR1 KGHSH, CDR2 LQKENI. The CDR3 DNA sequence: TGTGCCAGCTCACCAGAAGCGGTCCTGCCTCTTGAGACCCAGTACTTC. It translates to CASSPEAVLPLETQYF.

V is TRBV29-1 and J is TRBJ1-5, with D perhaps matching TRBD1 (5 bases). The ends were cut back, 3 bases at V and 9 bases at J, with 15 bases in the middle. This CDR3 spans 13 amino acids. Germline V gene sequence: CDR1 SQVTM, CDR2 ANQGSEA. The CDR3 DNA reads TGCAGCGTTGAGGGGGGGGTGCGTGGGCCCCAGCATTTT. Translating gives CSVEGGVRGPQHF.

This chain links TRBV7-3 with TRBJ2-7, with 7 bases matching TRBD1. Germline V gene sequence: CDR1 SGHTA, CDR2 FQGTGA. The CDR3 totals 14 residues. V dropped 3 bases and J dropped 4; count of bases not matched to a gene: 6. The CDR3 coding sequence is TGTGCCAGCAGCTTCGACAGGGTAAGGTACGAGCAGTACTTC. Translating it yields CASSFDRVRYEQYF.

This clone was seen a few times. The V and J genes are TRBV7-2 and TRBJ1-2; D possibly corresponds to TRBD1 (5 bases). This CDR3 has 14 residues. Trimming removed 2 bases from V and 7 bases from J, with 14 bases in between. Germline CDR1 SGHTA, CDR2 FQGNSA. The CDR3 is CASSLNRGFSGYTF. As DNA, the CDR3 is TGTGCCAGCAGCTTAAATCGGGGGTTTTCTGGCTACACCTTC. Full variable domain (outside the CDR3, taken from reference TRBV7-2 and TRBJ1-2): GAGVSQSPSNKVTEKGKDVELRCDPISGHTALYWYRQSLGQGLEFLIYFQGNSAPDKSGLPSDRFSAERTGGSVSTLTIQRTQQEDSAVYLCASSLNRGFSGYTFGSGTRLTVV.

This clone was seen only a few times. With a far larger clone one base away, a read error is the likely cause. This chain links TRBV5-1 with TRBJ1-1; TRBD1 might be the D (5 bases). Germline loops: CDR1 SGHRS, CDR2 YFSETQ. CDR3 length: 14 residues. In nucleotides, the CDR3 is TGCGCCAGCAGCCCGGACACTTTGAACACTGAAGCTCTCTTT. The encoded protein is CASSPDTLNTEALF. The full variable domain, its missing parts supplied by reference TRBV5-1 and TRBJ1-1, is KAGVTQTPRYLIKTRGQQVTLSCSPISGHRSVSWYQQTPGQGLQFLFEYFSETQRNKGNFPGRFSGRQFSNSRSEMNVSTLELGDSALYLCASSPDTLNTEALFGQGTRLTVV.

This clone came up a few times. The genes are TRBV4-3 and TRBJ1-5, with 8 bases identical to TRBD1. Germline V gives CDR1 LGHNA, CDR2 YSLEER. There are 15 residues in the CDR3. V shed 4 bases, J shed 3 bases, and the junction held 5 bases outside the gene matches. The DNA of the CDR3 is TGCGCCAGCAGCCTCGACAGGGGAATCAATCAGCCCCAGCATTTT. It yields the protein CASSLDRGINQPQHF.

Sample share makes this clone medium-sized (0.01 to 0.1%). The chain employs TRBV5-1 and TRBJ1-4; maybe TRBD1 (5 bases). The CDR3 sequence is 15 residues long. Trimming took off 2 bases at V and 3 bases at J, with 11 bases between the two ends. Germline loops: CDR1 SGHRS, CDR2 YFSETQ. CDR3 sequence (DNA): TGCGCCAGCAGCTTCGCGGGGCTGGCTAATGAAAAACTGTTTTTT. This encodes CASSFAGLANEKLFF.